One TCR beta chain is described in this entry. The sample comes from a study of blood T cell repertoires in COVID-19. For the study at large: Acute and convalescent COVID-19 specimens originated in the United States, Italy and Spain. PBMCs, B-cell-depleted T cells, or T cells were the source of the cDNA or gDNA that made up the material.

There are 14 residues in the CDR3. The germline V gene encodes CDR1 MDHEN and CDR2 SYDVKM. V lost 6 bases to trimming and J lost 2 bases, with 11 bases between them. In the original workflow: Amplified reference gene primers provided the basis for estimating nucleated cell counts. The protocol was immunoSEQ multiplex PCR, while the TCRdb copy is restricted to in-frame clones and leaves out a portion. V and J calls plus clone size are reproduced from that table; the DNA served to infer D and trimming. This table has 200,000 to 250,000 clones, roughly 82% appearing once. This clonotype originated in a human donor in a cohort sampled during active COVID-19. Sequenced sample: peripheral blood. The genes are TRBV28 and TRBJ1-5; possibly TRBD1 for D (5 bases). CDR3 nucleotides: TGTGCCAGCAGAACACCGGGGGGCAATCAGCCCCAGCATTTT. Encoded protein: CASRTPGGNQPQHF.